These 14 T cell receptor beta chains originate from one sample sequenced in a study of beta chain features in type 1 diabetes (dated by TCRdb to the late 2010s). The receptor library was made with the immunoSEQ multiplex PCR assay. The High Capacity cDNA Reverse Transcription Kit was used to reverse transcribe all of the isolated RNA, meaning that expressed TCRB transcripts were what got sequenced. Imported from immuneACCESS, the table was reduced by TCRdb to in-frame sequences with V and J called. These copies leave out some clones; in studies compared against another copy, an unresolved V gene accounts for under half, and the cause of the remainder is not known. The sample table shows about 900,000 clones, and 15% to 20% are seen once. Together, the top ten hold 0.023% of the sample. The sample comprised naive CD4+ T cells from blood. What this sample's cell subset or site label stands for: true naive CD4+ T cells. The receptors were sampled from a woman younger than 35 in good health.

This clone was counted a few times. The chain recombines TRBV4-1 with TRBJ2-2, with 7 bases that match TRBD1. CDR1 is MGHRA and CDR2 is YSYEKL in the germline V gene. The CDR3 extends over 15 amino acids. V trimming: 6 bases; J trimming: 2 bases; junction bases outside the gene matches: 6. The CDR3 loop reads CASRRGLFNTGELFF. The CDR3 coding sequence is TGCGCCAGCAGGAGGGGGCTCTTTAACACCGGGGAGCTGTTTTTT.

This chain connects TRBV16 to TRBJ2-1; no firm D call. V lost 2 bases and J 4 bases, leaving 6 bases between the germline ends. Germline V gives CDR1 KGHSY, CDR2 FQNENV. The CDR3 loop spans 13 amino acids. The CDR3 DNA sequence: TGTGCCAGCAGCCAACGAAGATACAATGAGCAGTTCTTC. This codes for CASSQRRYNEQFF.

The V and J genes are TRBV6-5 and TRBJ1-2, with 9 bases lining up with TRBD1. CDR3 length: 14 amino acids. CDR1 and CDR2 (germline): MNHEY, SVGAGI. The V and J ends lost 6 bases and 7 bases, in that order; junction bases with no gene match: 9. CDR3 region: CASSPWTGAGGYTF. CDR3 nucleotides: TGTGCCAGCAGCCCGTGGACAGGGGCGGGTGGCTACACCTTC.

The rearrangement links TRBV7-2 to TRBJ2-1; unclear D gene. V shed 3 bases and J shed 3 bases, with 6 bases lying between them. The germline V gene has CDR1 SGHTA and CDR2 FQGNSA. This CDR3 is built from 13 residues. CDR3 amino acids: CASSFNSYNEQFF. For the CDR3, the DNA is TGTGCCAGCAGCTTCAACAGCTACAATGAGCAGTTCTTC.

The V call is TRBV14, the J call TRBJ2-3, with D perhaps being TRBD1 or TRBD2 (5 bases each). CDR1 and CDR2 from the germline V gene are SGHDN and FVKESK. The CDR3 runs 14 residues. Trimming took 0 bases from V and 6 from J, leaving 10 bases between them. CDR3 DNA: TGTGCCAGCAGCCAAGACCCGGGGCCGGATACGCAGTATTTT. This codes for CASSQDPGPDTQYF. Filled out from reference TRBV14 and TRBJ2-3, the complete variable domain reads EAGVTQFPSHSVIEKGQTVTLRCDPISGHDNLYWYRRVMGKEIKFLLHFVKESKQDESGMPNNRFLAERTGGTYSTLKVQPAELEDSGVYFCASSQDPGPDTQYFGPGTRLTVL.

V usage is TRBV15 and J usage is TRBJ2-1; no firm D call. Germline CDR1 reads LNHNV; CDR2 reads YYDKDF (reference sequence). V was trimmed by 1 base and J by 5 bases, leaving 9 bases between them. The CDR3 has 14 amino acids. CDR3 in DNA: TGTGCCACCAGCAGAGGGCTAATCAACAATGAGCAGTTCTTC. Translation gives CATSRGLINNEQFF.

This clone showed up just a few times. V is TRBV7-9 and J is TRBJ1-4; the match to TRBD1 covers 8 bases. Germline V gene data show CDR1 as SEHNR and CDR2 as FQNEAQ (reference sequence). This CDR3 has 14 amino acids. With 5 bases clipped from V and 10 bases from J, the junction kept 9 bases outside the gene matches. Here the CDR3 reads CASSQRTGQTKLFF. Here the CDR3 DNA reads TGTGCCAGCAGCCAAAGGACAGGGCAAACAAAACTGTTTTTT.

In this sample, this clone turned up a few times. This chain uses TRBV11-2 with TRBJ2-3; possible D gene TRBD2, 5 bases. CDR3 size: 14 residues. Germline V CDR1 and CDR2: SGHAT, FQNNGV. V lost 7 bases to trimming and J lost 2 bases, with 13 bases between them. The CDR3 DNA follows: TGTGCCAGCATGCCTAGCTCGTCCACAGATACGCAGTATTTT. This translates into CASMPSSSTDTQYF.

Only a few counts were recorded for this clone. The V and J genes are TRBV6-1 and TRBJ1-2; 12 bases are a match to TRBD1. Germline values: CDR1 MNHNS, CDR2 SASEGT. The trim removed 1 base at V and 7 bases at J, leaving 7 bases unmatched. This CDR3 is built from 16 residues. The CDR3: CASSEEAGQGALGYTF. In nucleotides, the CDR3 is TGTGCCAGCAGTGAAGAGGCGGGACAGGGGGCCCTTGGCTACACCTTC.

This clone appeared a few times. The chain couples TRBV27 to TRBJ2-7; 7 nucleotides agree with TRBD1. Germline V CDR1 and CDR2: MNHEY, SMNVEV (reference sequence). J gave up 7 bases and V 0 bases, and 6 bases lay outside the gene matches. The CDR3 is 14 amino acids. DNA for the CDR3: TGTGCCAGCAGTTTATCGACAGGGCGTCGGGAGCAGTACTTC. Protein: CASSLSTGRREQYF.

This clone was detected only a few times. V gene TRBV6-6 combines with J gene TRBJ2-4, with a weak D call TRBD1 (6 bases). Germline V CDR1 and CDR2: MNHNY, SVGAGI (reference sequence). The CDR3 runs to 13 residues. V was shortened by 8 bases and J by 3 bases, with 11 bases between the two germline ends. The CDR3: CASSDRHKNIQYF. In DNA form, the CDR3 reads TGTGCCAGCTCGGACAGACACAAAAACATTCAGTACTTC.

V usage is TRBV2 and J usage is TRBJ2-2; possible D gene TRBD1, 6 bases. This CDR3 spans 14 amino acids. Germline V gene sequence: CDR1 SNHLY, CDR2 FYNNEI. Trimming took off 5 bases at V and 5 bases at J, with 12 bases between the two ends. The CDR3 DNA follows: TGTGCCAGCAGTAGGAACAGGGAGACCGGGGAGCTGTTTTTT. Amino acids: CASSRNRETGELFF.

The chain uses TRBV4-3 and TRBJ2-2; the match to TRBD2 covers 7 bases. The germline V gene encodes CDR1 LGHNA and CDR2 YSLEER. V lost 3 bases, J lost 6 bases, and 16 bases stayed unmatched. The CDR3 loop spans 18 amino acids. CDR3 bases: TGCGCCAGCAGCCATGGGAGGGGCGGGAGAGCCTTTGCCGGGGAGCTGTTTTTT. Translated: CASSHGRGGRAFAGELFF.

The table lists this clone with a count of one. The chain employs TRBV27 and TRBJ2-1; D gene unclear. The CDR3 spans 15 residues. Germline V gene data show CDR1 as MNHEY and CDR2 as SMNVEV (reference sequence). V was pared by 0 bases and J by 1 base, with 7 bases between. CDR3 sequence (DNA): TGTGCCAGCAGTTTATCGGTGGGTTCCTACAATGAGCAGTTCTTC. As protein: CASSLSVGSYNEQFF.